These 6 T cell receptor beta chains came from one sample sequenced in a study of neoadjuvant anti-PD-1 for oral cavity cancer. Profiled with immunoSEQ multiplex PCR; TCRdb holds only in-frame clones, not every one. The table lists about 14,000 clones, 60% to 70% of them singletons. The specimen comprised PBMCs, sampled before nivolumab (anti-PD-1) treatment. The receptors were sampled from a person between 35 and 79 years old with oral cavity squamous cell carcinoma.

The CDR3 protein is CATSRDPSGSGYYNEQFF. The DNA for the CDR3 is TGTGCCACCAGCAGAGACCCCTCCGGGAGCGGGTACTACAATGAGCAGTTCTTC. V gene TRBV15 combines with J gene TRBJ2-1; D perhaps matches TRBD2 (6 bases). CDR3 length: 18 residues. Between the trimmed V and J ends, which lost 0 bases and 3 bases, there was a span of 18 bases. Germline-derived CDR1 and CDR2 are LNHNV and YYDKDF (reference sequence).

The CDR3 region is CASGGALAGHSSTDTQYF. CDR3 DNA: TGTGCCAGCGGGGGGGCCCTAGCGGGCCATTCTAGCACAGATACGCAGTATTTT. The gene calls are TRBV4-2 and TRBJ2-3; 8 nucleotides align to TRBD2. Germline CDR1 is LGHNA and CDR2 is YNFKEQ. The CDR3 runs 18 residues. V lost 8 bases to trimming and J lost 0 bases; unmatched junction nucleotides: 16.

This chain connects TRBV6-1 to TRBJ1-2; 7 bases are shared with TRBD1. After removal of 6 bases from V and 4 bases from J, the junction contained 14 bases not matched to a gene. The CDR3 is 16 residues long. CDR1 and CDR2 from the germline V gene are MNHNS and SASEGT. CDR3 sequence (DNA): TGTGCCAGCAGAGAAAACAGGGGAACTGTTTCCTATGGCTACACCTTC. Encoded protein: CASRENRGTVSYGYTF.

The chain employs TRBV18 and TRBJ2-7, with D perhaps TRBD1 or TRBD2 (5 bases each). Germline V CDR1 and CDR2: KGHSH, LQKENI. The CDR3 totals 15 residues. Trimming took 6 bases from V and 3 from J, leaving 18 bases between them. CDR3 DNA: TGTGCCAGCTCGTCGGTTACGGGACGGATCTACGAGCAGTACTTC. This encodes CASSSVTGRIYEQYF. Full variable domain (rest looked up from reference TRBV18 and TRBJ2-7): NAGVMQNPRHLVRRRGQEARLRCSPMKGHSHVYWYRQLPEEGLKFMVYLQKENIIDESGMPKERFSAEFPKEGPSILRIQQVVRGDSAAYFCASSSVTGRIYEQYFGPGTRLTVT.

The chain uses TRBV5-5 and TRBJ1-2; D call uncertain. The germline V gene has CDR1 SGHKS and CDR2 YYEKEE (reference sequence). The ends were cut back, 4 bases at V and 2 bases at J, with 12 bases in the middle. The CDR3 loop spans 14 amino acids. CDR3 sequence: CASSGRVGNYGYTF. CDR3 bases: TGTGCCAGCAGCGGTAGGGTAGGAAACTATGGCTACACCTTC. Using reference TRBV5-5 and TRBJ1-2 for the parts outside the CDR3, the full variable domain is DAGVTQSPTHLIKTRGQQVTLRCSPISGHKSVSWYQQVLGQGPQFIFQYYEKEERGRGNFPDRFSARQFPNYSSELNVNALLLGDSALYLCASSGRVGNYGYTFGSGTRLTVV.

The chain recombines TRBV10-1 with TRBJ2-1, with D perhaps matching TRBD1 (7 bases). CDR3 length: 14 amino acids. The germline V gene has CDR1 WNHNN and CDR2 SYGVQD (reference sequence). The V gene lost 2 bases and the J gene lost 9 bases, with 14 bases spanning the gap. The CDR3 nucleotides are TGCGCCAGCAGTGAGCCCCTCCAGGGGGGTGAGCAGTTCTTC. Residues: CASSEPLQGGEQFF.